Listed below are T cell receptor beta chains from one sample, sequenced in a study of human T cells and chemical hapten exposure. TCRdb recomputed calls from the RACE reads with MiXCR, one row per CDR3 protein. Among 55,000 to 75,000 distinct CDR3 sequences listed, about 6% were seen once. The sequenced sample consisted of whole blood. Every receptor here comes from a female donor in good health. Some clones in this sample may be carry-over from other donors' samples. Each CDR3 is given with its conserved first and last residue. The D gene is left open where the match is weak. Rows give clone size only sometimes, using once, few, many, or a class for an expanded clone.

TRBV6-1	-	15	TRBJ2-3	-	TGTGCCAGCAGTGCGGAGTTGACCCGCACAGATACGCAGTATTTT	CASSAELTRTDTQYF
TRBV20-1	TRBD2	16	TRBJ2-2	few	TGCAGTGCTGTTGGGACTAGCGGGAGATACACCGGGGAGCTGTTTTTT	CSAVGTSGRYTGELFF
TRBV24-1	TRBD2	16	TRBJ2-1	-	TGTGCCACCAGTGATGGGGGACTAGCGGGAGGTTATGAGCAGTTCTTC	CATSDGGLAGGYEQFF
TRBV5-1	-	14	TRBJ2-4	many	TGCGCCAGCAGCTTGGAACCAGCCAAAAACATTCAGTACTTC	CASSLEPAKNIQYF
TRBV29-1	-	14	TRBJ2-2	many	TGCAGCGTTGTGGTGCTGGACAACACCGGGGAGCTGTTTTTT	CSVVVLDNTGELFF
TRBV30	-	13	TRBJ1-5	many	TGTGCCTGGAGTGGAGCTGGCAATCAGCCCCAGCATTTT	CAWSGAGNQPQHF
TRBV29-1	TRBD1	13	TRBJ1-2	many	TGCAGCGTTAAGACAGGGGACGACTATGGCTACACCTTC	CSVKTGDDYGYTF
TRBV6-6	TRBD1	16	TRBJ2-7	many	TGTGCCAGCAGTCCCTGGGGGGACAGGGGGAAGAGGGAGCAGTACTTC	CASSPWGDRGKREQYF
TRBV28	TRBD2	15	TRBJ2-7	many	TGTGCCAGCATGACGGCTAGCGGGAGCCCTTACGAGCAGTACTTC	CASMTASGSPYEQYF
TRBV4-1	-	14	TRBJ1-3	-	TGCGCCAGCAGCCTGGGACCTTCTGCAAACACCATATATTTT	CASSLGPSANTIYF
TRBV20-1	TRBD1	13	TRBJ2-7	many	TGCAGTGCTACTCGGGACAGGTCCTACGAGCAGTACTTC	CSATRDRSYEQYF
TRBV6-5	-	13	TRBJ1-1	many	TGTGCCAGCAGTTATTCAGGGGCTTCTGAAGCTTTCTTT	CASSYSGASEAFF
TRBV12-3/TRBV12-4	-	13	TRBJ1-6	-	TGTGCCAGCAGGGACTCCCGCCAATCACCCCTCCACTTT	CASRDSRQSPLHF
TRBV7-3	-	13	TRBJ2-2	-	TGTGCCAGCAGCCCACAGGTCTACGGGGAGCTGTTTTTT	CASSPQVYGELFF
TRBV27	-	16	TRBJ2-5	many	TGTGCCAGCAGTCCCGGGAGCCCAGCGATCCAAGAGACCCAGTACTTC	CASSPGSPAIQETQYF
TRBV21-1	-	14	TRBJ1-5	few	TGTGCCAGCACGGTGGGACCGTGGAATCAGCCCCAGCATTTT	CASTVGPWNQPQHF
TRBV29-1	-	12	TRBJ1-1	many	TGCAGCTTCAGCACAGTTAACACTGAAGCTTTCTTT	CSFSTVNTEAFF